This TCR beta chain was captured in a study of cytomegalovirus exposure and HLA in healthy donors. 60 Vbeta and 13 Jbeta primers were used in PCR. Profiled with immunoSEQ multiplex PCR; TCRdb holds only in-frame clones, not every one. The profile shows approximately 100,000 clones, over 75% of them singletons. Per the germline V gene, CDR1 is KGHSH and CDR2 is LQKENI. Trimming took 2 bases from V and 1 from J, leaving 8 bases between them. The CDR3 is 14 amino acids. Sequenced input: PBMCs. This TCR derives from a woman younger than 30 in good health and CMV-seropositive. The genes are TRBV18 and TRBJ1-1, with D unclear. CDR3 nucleotide sequence: TGTGCCAGCTCACCAGGCACCCAGAACACTGAAGCTTTCTTT. Translation gives CASSPGTQNTEAFF.